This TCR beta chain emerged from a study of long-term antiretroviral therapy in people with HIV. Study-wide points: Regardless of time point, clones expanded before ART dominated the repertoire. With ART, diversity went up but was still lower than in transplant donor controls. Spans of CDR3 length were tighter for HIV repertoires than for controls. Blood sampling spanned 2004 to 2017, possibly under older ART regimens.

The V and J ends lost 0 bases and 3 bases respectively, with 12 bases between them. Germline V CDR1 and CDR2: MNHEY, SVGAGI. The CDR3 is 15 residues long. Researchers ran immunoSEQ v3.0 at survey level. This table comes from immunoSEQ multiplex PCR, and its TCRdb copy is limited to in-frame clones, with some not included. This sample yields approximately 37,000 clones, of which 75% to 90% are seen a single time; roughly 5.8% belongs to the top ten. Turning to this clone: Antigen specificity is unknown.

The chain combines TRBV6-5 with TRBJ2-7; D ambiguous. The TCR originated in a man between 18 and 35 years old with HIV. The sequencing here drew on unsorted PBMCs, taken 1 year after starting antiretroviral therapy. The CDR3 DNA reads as TGTGCCAGCAGTTACTCGAGTCTCGGCTACTACGAGCAGTACTTC. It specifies CASSYSSLGYYEQYF.